The 15 T cell receptor beta chains presented below share a single source sample, sequenced in a study of blood T cell repertoires in COVID-19. TCRdb keeps only in-frame clones here, not all; method: immunoSEQ multiplex PCR. The sample consists of around 160,000 clones, about 86% of them appearing once. Sequencing was performed on peripheral blood. The receptors stem from a man between 18 and 29 years old with acute or convalescent COVID-19.

The chain recombines TRBV18 with TRBJ1-1, with D perhaps matching TRBD1 (5 bases). Germline CDR1 KGHSH, CDR2 LQKENI. The CDR3 has 14 residues. Trimming stripped 6 bases from V and 3 bases from J, with 14 bases between. CDR3 coding DNA: TGTGCCAGCTCTCTAAACCGGGGGGACACTGAAGCTTTCTTT. Translated: CASSLNRGDTEAFF.

CDR3 sequence (DNA): TGTGCCAGCAGCTCGACTCGGGGAAACTATGGCTACACCTTC. Translating it yields CASSSTRGNYGYTF. The V and J genes are TRBV7-8 and TRBJ1-2; D remains ambiguous. The length of the CDR3 is 14 residues. CDR1 and CDR2 from the germline V gene are SGHVS and FQNEAQ. The ends were cut back, 4 bases at V and 2 bases at J, with 11 bases in the middle.

The gene calls are TRBV10-3 and TRBJ2-7, with D maybe TRBD1 (5 bases). V lost 3 bases and J 2 bases, leaving 5 bases between the germline ends. The CDR3 length is 12 residues. Germline V CDR1 and CDR2: ENHRY, SYGVKD. The CDR3 is CAISDRAYEQYV. CDR3 sequence (DNA): TGTGCCATCAGTGACAGGGCCTACGAGCAGTACGTC.

V and J are TRBV5-4 and TRBJ1-2; 7 bases fit TRBD1. V was pared by 1 base and J by 5 bases, with 5 bases of the junction left unmatched. Germline CDR1 SGHNT, CDR2 YYREEE (reference sequence). This CDR3 contains 14 residues. The CDR3 DNA reads as TGTGCCAGCAGCTTGTCCGGGACAGTGTATGGCTACACCTTC. This sequence encodes CASSLSGTVYGYTF.

V gene TRBV7-6 combines with J gene TRBJ2-1; TRBD1 agrees at 9 bases. The J segment lost 4 bases and the V segment lost 0 bases, leaving 4 bases of the junction unmatched. The CDR3 totals 16 residues. CDR1 is SGHVS and CDR2 is FNYEAQ in the germline V gene. The CDR3 loop reads CASSLAGTGTYNEQFF. Written as DNA, the CDR3 is TGTGCCAGCAGCTTAGCCGGGACAGGGACATACAATGAGCAGTTCTTC. Combining the CDR3 with reference TRBV7-6 and TRBJ2-1 gives the whole variable domain GAGVSQSPRYKVTKRGQDVALRCDPISGHVSLYWYRQALGQGPEFLTYFNYEAQQDKSGLPNDRFSAERPEGSISTLTIQRTEQRDSAMYRCASSLAGTGTYNEQFFGPGTRLTVL.

The chain has TRBV6-1 and TRBJ1-5; D uncertain. Trimming pared 1 base from V and 4 bases from J, leaving 8 bases between. The CDR3 contains 14 residues. The V gene's germline CDR1 is MNHNS and CDR2 SASEGT. CDR3 sequence: CASSEGLRNQPQHF. CDR3 DNA sequence: TGTGCCAGCAGTGAAGGACTGAGGAATCAGCCCCAGCATTTT.

The chain joins TRBV6-5 to TRBJ1-1; 8 bases agree with TRBD1. This CDR3 spans 13 amino acids. V gave up 2 bases and J gave up 8 bases; unmatched junction bases: 4. Looked up from germline, CDR1 is MNHEY and CDR2 is SVGAGI. CDR3 residues: CASSYARGREAFF. The CDR3 DNA sequence: TGTGCCAGCAGTTACGCCAGGGGGCGAGAAGCTTTCTTT.

The V gene is TRBV7-2, the J gene TRBJ2-1; D is unresolved. The CDR3 contains 12 residues. V gave up 2 bases and J gave up 8 bases, with 7 bases separating them. The germline V gene has CDR1 SGHTA and CDR2 FQGNSA. CDR3 region: CASSLTVYEQFF. CDR3 nucleotide sequence: TGTGCCAGCAGCTTAACTGTTTATGAGCAGTTCTTC.

This chain uses TRBV5-1 with TRBJ1-6, with no clear D. The CDR3 has 16 amino acids. V lost 4 bases to trimming and J lost 6 bases, with 17 bases between them. The germline V gene encodes CDR1 SGHRS and CDR2 YFSETQ. CDR3 amino acids: CASSGLGRTSNSPLHF. CDR3 nucleotide sequence: TGCGCCAGCAGCGGATTAGGACGGACTTCTAATTCACCCCTCCACTTT.

The CDR3 sequence is CASSQEPGPLTDTQYF. Here the CDR3 DNA reads TGCGCCAGCAGCCAAGAGCCTGGGCCTCTCACAGATACGCAGTATTTT. The rearrangement uses TRBV4-1 and TRBJ2-3; D call uncertain. The CDR3 loop spans 16 amino acids. Germline CDR1 is MGHRA and CDR2 is YSYEKL. Trimming took 0 bases from V and 2 from J, leaving 12 bases between them.

The chain recombines TRBV5-4 with TRBJ2-3, with 11 bases identical to TRBD1. The J segment lost 1 base and the V segment lost 4 bases, leaving 5 bases of the junction unmatched. Looked up from germline, CDR1 is SGHNT and CDR2 is YYREEE (reference sequence). This CDR3 is 16 amino acids long. The chain's CDR3 is CASSRRTGGRTDTQYF. The DNA of the CDR3 is TGTGCCAGCAGCCGACGGACAGGGGGCCGCACAGATACGCAGTATTTT.

In this sample, this clone turned up once. CDR3 nucleotide sequence: TGCGCCAGCAGCTTGGCCGGGCAGGGTTCTAATGAAAAACTGTTTTTT. This sequence encodes CASSLAGQGSNEKLFF. This rearrangement joins TRBV5-1 to TRBJ1-4; a weak D match, TRBD1 (5 bases). Germline lookup yields CDR1 SGHRS and CDR2 YFSETQ. There are 16 residues in the CDR3. Trimming shortened V by 0 bases and J by 3 bases, and 12 bases separated the two germline ends.

This chain joins TRBV6-6 and TRBJ1-2, with D uncertain. Trimming took 2 bases from V and 1 from J, leaving 8 bases between them. Per the germline V gene, CDR1 is MNHNY and CDR2 is SVGAGI (reference sequence). CDR3 length: 14 amino acids. In DNA form, the CDR3 reads TGTGCCAGCAGTTACAGCGGGAATAACTATGGCTACACCTTC. This translates into CASSYSGNNYGYTF.

This clone was seen only a few times. In the same sample, other DNA sequences code for this CDR3. The rearrangement joins TRBV6-5 to TRBJ2-7; the D gene is possibly TRBD1 (6 bases). Trimming took 6 bases from V and 4 from J, leaving 16 bases between them. Germline V CDR1 and CDR2: MNHEY, SVGAGI. The CDR3 loop spans 14 amino acids. The chain's CDR3 is CASSRDRSGYEQYF. The CDR3 region has the DNA TGTGCCAGCAGCCGAGACAGGTCGGGATACGAGCAGTACTTC.

The chain joins TRBV2 to TRBJ1-2, with TRBD1 identical over 7 bases. This CDR3 comprises 14 residues. The V gene end was trimmed by 7 bases and the J gene end by 4 bases; junction bases not matched to a gene: 9. CDR1 is SNHLY, CDR2 FYNNEI, per germline. The CDR3 DNA reads TGTGCCAGCACCGAGGAGGGGGCTCTCTATGGCTACACCTTC. Translating it yields CASTEEGALYGYTF.